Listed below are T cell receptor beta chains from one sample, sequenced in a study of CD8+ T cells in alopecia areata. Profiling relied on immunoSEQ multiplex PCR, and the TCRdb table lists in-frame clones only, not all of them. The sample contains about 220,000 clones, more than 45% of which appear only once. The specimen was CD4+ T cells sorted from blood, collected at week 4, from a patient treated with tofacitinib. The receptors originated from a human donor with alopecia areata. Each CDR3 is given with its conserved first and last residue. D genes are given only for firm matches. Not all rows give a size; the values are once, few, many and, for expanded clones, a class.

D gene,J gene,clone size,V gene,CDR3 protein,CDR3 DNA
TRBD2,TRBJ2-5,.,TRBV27,CASSVRLAFQETQYF,TGTGCCAGCAGTGTGCGACTAGCATTCCAAGAGACCCAGTACTTC
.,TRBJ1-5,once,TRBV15,CATSRDRGIPPDNQPQHF,TGTGCCACCAGCAGAGATAGGGGCATTCCCCCTGACAATCAGCCCCAGCATTTT
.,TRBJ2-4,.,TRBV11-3,CASSSSGPLAKNIQYF,TGTGCCAGCAGCTCTTCGGGACCTCTAGCCAAAAACATTCAGTACTTC
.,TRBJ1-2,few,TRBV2,CASSDLWTTDFYGYTF,TGTGCCAGCAGTGATTTATGGACGACGGATTTCTATGGCTACACCTTC
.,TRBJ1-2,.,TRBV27,CASSLTPRGYTF,TGTGCCAGCTCCTTAACGCCGAGAGGCTACACCTTC
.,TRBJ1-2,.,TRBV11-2,CASSLIHGNYGYTF,TGTGCCAGCAGCTTAATTCACGGGAACTATGGCTACACCTTC
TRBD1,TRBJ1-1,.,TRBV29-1,CSAAGTGYTEAFF,TGCAGCGCCGCTGGGACAGGTTACACTGAAGCTTTCTTT
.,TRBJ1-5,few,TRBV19,CASSRGNSRTAQHF,TGTGCCAGTAGTAGGGGGAACAGCCGTACGGCCCAGCATTTT
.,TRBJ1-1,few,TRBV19,CASTALGKGTEAFF,TGTGCCAGTACCGCATTAGGGAAGGGCACTGAAGCTTTCTTT
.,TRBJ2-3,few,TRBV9,CASSVETDTQYF,TGTGCCAGCAGCGTAGAAACAGATACGCAGTATTTT